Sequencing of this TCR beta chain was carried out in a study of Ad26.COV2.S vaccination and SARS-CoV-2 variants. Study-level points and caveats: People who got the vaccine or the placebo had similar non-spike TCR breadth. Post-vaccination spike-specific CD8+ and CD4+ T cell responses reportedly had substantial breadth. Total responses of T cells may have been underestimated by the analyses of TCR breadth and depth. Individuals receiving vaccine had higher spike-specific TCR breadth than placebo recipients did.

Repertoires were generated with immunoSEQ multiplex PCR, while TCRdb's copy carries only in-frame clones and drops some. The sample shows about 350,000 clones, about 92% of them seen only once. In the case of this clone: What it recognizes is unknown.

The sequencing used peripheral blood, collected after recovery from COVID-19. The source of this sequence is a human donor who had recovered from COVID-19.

The CDR3 coding sequence is TGTGCCAGCAGTTATTCAGCGGGGGGCTCCTACAATGAGCAGTTCTTC. It is translated as CASSYSAGGSYNEQFF. The J gene is TRBJ2-1, the V gene TRBV6-2 or TRBV6-3; 9 bases are shared with TRBD2. The CDR3 is 16 residues long. Germline CDR1 MNHEY, CDR2 SVGEGT. Unmatched junction bases numbered 3, after V lost 3 bases and J lost 0 bases.